This TCR beta chain was recovered during a study of human T cells and chemical hapten exposure. General study results and limits: With DPC sensitization, TCRs exceeding 1 in 1000 frequency showed no change. Counts of TCRs expanded at PT1 correlated positively with patch test score.

With 1 base removed from V and 5 bases from J, the gap between germline ends came to 9 bases. CDR3 length: 13 residues. Per germline, CDR1 SGHAT and CDR2 FQNNGV. The time point here: pre-sensitization, week 0. Described treatment: therapeutic diphenylcyclopropenone sensitization with weekly scalp DPC. The starting material, unfractionated whole blood, was used for total RNA extraction. A single record per CDR3 protein comes from TCRdb applying MiXCR to the RACE reads. Among approximately 100,000 distinct CDR3 sequences listed, more than 10% were seen once. This clonotype showed up just a few times. Its antigen is undetermined.

This sequence was found in a woman between 45 and 65 years old with alopecia areata. Some clones in this sample may be carry-over from other donors' samples. V is TRBV11-2 and J is TRBJ2-7; maybe TRBD2 (6 bases). The specimen comprised whole blood, sampled in connection with sensitization to the hapten diphenylcyclopropenone (DPC). The CDR3 sequence is CASSLAGLHEQYF. DNA of the CDR3: TGTGCCAGCAGCTTAGCAGGACTACACGAGCAGTACTTC. The variable domain in full, with the rest retrieved from reference TRBV11-2 and TRBJ2-7, is EAGVAQSPRYKIIEKRQSVAFWCNPISGHATLYWYQQILGQGPKLLIQFQNNGVVDDSQLPKDRFSAERLKGVDSTLKIQPAKLEDSAVYLCASSLAGLHEQYFGPGTRLTVT.